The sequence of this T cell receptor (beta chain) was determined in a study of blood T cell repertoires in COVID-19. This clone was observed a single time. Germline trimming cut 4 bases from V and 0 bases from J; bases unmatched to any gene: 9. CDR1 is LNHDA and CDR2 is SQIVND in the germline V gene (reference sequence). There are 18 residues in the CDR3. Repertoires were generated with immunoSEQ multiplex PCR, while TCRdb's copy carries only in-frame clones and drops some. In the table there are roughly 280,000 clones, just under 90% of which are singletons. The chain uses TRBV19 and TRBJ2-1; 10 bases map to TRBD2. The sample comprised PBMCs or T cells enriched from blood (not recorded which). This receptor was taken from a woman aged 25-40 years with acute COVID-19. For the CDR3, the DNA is TGTGCCAGTAGTACCGGGGGACTAGCGCCTAACTCCTACAATGAGCAGTTCTTC. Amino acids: CASSTGGLAPNSYNEQFF.